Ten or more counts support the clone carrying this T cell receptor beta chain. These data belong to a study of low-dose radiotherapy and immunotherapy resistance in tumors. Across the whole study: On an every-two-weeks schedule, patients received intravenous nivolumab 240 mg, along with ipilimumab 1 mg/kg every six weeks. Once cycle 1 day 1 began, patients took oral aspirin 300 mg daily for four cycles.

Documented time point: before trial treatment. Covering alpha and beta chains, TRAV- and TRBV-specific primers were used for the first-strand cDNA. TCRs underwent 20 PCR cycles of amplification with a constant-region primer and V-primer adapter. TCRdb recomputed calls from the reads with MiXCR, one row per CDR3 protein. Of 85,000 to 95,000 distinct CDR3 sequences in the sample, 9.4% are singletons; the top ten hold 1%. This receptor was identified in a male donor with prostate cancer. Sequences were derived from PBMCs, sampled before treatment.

CDR3 loop: CASSRGTGENEKLFF. The CDR3 region has the DNA TGTGCCAGCAGCCGTGGGACAGGGGAGAATGAAAAACTGTTTTTT. The chain joins TRBV28 to TRBJ1-4; 10 bases are shared with TRBD1. V was clipped by 6 bases and J by 5 bases; unmatched bases: 6. The germline V gene has CDR1 MDHEN and CDR2 SYDVKM. The CDR3 spans 15 residues.